This T cell receptor beta chain was recovered during a study of technical replicates of blood from a few donors (dated by TCRdb to 2017 to 2019). Counted from cysteine to phenylalanine, this CDR3 has 15 amino acids. The CDR3 DNA has 45 bases and is translated from base 1. V lost 8 bases and J lost 5 bases, and the count of bases not matched to a germline gene is 8. Based on the germline V gene, the CDR1 and CDR2 sequences are SQVTM and ANQGSEA. Libraries were prepared through the immunoSEQ multiplex PCR assay. TCRdb's version of the immuneACCESS table is confined to in-frame rearrangements and falls short of the full clone set. An unresolved V gene accounts for under half of the shortfall where checked; the remainder is of unknown origin. This sample is represented by fewer than 110,000 clones; 96% of them were singletons. Approximately 0.2% of the sample rests with the top ten. A word on this clone: Its antigen is not yet known. No per-base quality is available; no much larger clone lies one base away.

Recombination joined TRBV29-1 with TRBJ2-1; 14 bases in the middle match TRBD2. The TCR originated in a human donor in good health. The specimen was T cells isolated from PBMCs. The bases are TGCAGCCACTACTTGACTAGCGGGAGGGACAATGAGCAGTTCTTC. The translation is CSHYLTSGRDNEQFF.